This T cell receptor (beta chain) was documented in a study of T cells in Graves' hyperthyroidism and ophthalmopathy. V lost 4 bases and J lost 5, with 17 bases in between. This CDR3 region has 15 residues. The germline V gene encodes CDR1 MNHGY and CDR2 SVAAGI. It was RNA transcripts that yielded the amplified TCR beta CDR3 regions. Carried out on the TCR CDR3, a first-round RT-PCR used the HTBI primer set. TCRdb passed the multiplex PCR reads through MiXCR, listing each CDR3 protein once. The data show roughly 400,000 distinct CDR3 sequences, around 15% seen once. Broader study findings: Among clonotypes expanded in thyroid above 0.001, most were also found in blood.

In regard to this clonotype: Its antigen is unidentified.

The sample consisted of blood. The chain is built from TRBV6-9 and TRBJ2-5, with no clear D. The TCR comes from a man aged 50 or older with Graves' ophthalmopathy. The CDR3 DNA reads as TGTGCCAGCAGTTTTGATAGTCGGTTTCGGGAGACCCAGTACTTC. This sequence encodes CASSFDSRFRETQYF.